This T cell receptor (beta chain) was identified during a study of read filtering for tumor transcriptome and immune sequencing. The germline gives CDR1 SGHDN, CDR2 FVKESK. This CDR3 has 15 residues. V was cut by 4 bases and J by 5 bases, with 17 bases left in between. This clonotype was seen at least ten times. The library was built from roughly 400 ng RNA with molecular barcoded adaptors for alpha/delta and beta/gamma chains. A single record per CDR3 protein comes from TCRdb applying MiXCR to the reads. In the table there are approximately 61,000 distinct CDR3 sequences, around 18% of which are singletons.

The clonotype originates from a donor aged 40 or over with multiple myeloma. The rearrangement links TRBV14 to TRBJ2-5, with a tentative D call TRBD2 (6 bases). Sequenced: a population of CD138-negative cells sorted from bone marrow. CDR3 region: CASSRTPGGGETQYF. CDR3 sequence (DNA): TGTGCCAGCAGCCGGACGCCCGGGGGTGGGGAGACCCAGTACTTC.